This record covers a single TCR beta chain. Its antigen is unknown. Profiling relied on immunoSEQ multiplex PCR, and the TCRdb table lists in-frame clones only, not all of them. The data contain 40,000 or so clones, roughly 96% of them singletons. The data belong to a study of graft-versus-host responses after intestinal transplantation. Study information: Multivisceral, liver-intestinal, or isolated intestinal transplants were performed in recipients.

Trimming removed 0 bases at V and 4 bases at J, with 8 bases between. The CDR3 is 14 amino acids. The germline V gene has CDR1 LGHNA and CDR2 YSLEER. The sequence derives from a human donor who was the organ donor for an intestinal transplant. J is TRBJ2-3 and V is TRBV4-3, with no clear D. This specimen was unstimulated CD8+ T cells sorted from spleen or lymph node cells, taken before transplant. This CDR3 reads CASSQERFADTQYF. The CDR3 region has the DNA TGCGCCAGCAGCCAAGAGCGGTTCGCAGATACGCAGTATTTT.